The 5 T cell receptor beta chains reported below all come from one sample, sequenced in a study of T-cell memory formation after mild COVID-19. TCRdb fed the 5' RACE reads into MiXCR, producing one record per CDR3 protein. In the table there are over 400,000 distinct CDR3 sequences, 23% of which are singletons. Material: PBMCs or a T cell subset sorted from them (not recorded which). The receptor set was obtained from an adult woman who had mild COVID-19 (a few samples of this study predate the infection). Cell type and time point are not known.

This chain connects TRBV15 to TRBJ2-5, with 13 bases matching TRBD2. The CDR3 contains 19 residues. With V trimmed by 1 base and J by 3 bases, 11 bases remained unmatched. Germline V gene lookup returns CDR1 LNHNV and CDR2 YYDKDF (reference sequence). The CDR3 protein is CATSRVVRTSGSLEETQYF. The CDR3 DNA reads TGTGCCACCAGCAGAGTGGTAAGGACTAGCGGGAGTTTAGAAGAGACCCAGTACTTC.

This clonotype was detected many times. J is TRBJ2-3 and V is TRBV7-6; no firm D call. Germline V gene data show CDR1 as SGHVS and CDR2 as FNYEAQ. The V end was cut by 5 bases, the J end by 4 bases, with 19 bases between. The CDR3 has 16 amino acids. CDR3 region: CASSPRSNGQADTQYF. The DNA of the CDR3 is TGTGCCAGCAGCCCCCGCAGTAACGGTCAGGCAGATACGCAGTATTTT. The whole variable domain, remainder taken from reference TRBV7-6 and TRBJ2-3, is GAGVSQSPRYKVTKRGQDVALRCDPISGHVSLYWYRQALGQGPEFLTYFNYEAQQDKSGLPNDRFSAERPEGSISTLTIQRTEQRDSAMYRCASSPRSNGQADTQYFGPGTRLTVL.

This chain joins TRBV7-8 and TRBJ1-2, with TRBD1 matching 7 bases. V lost 5 bases, J lost 7 bases, and 10 bases stayed unmatched. This CDR3 is 14 amino acids long. Per germline, CDR1 SGHVS and CDR2 FQNEAQ. The CDR3: CASSQDRDYGGYTF. For the CDR3, the DNA is TGTGCCAGCAGCCAAGACAGGGATTATGGTGGCTACACCTTC.

The chain joins TRBV20-1 to TRBJ2-3; D unclear. The CDR3 length is 14 residues. Trimming removed 4 bases at V and 2 bases at J, with 13 bases between. In germline, CDR1 is DFQATT, CDR2 SNEGSKA (reference sequence). In nucleotides, the CDR3 is TGCAGTGCTACGGTGCTTTCCAACACAGATACGCAGTATTTT. This encodes CSATVLSNTDTQYF.

This clonotype occurred a few times. The rearrangement joins TRBV12-3 or TRBV12-4 to TRBJ2-7; weak D call: TRBD2 (5 bases). CDR3 length: 13 residues. V shed 4 bases and J shed 3 bases, with 10 bases lying between them. The chain's CDR3 is CASSSDGGYEQYF. The CDR3 DNA follows: TGTGCCAGCAGTTCGGACGGAGGCTACGAGCAGTACTTC.